Below, one T cell receptor (beta chain) is given with its context. Antigen unknown. This specimen belongs to a study of cytomegalovirus exposure and HLA in healthy donors. Donors counted as nominally healthy when sampled, yet unrecorded immune exposures were likely. This PCR relied on a set of 60 Vbeta primers and 13 Jbeta primers. Assay used: immunoSEQ multiplex PCR; TCRdb lists only in-frame clones, some missing. In the table there are about 130,000 clones, approximately 74% of which are singletons. The study's findings and limits: Another analysis was done later, and it associated 15,000 to 20,000 TCR beta sequences with HLA alleles at 0.05 false discovery rate. Prior analysis indicated that the majority of TCR beta V segments exhibited productivity approximately 90% or approximately 30% of the time.

Specimen: PBMCs. This TCR was sampled from a man aged 18-30 years in good health and CMV-seropositive.

In nucleotides, the CDR3 is TGTGCCAGCAGTCGCTTCTTGTACCGGGACAGTGCCGTAATGGAATCTGGCTACACCTTC. It yields the protein CASSRFLYRDSAVMESGYTF. The rearrangement links TRBV9 to TRBJ1-2; TRBD1 agrees at 7 bases. In germline, CDR1 is SGDLS, CDR2 YYNGEE. The CDR3 spans 20 residues. The V gene end was trimmed by 5 bases and the J gene end by 7 bases; junction bases not matched to a gene: 29.